This T cell receptor (beta chain) was sequenced in a study of control samples from healthy donors and cancer patients. TCRdb's copy holds only in-frame clones and misses some; the assay was immunoSEQ multiplex PCR. This sample has tens of thousands of clones, with more than 85% found just once. The source is a woman in her thirties or forties with head and neck cancer. Sequencing was carried out using PBMCs.

The CDR3 region has the DNA TGTGCCACCAGCAGAGATCATGGGTGGGGTTCGGATCAGCCCCAGCATTTT. It encodes CATSRDHGWGSDQPQHF. This chain connects TRBV15 to TRBJ1-5; D unresolved. The V gene's germline CDR1 is LNHNV and CDR2 YYDKDF (reference sequence). The length of the CDR3 is 17 residues. V was pared by 0 bases and J by 5 bases, with 17 bases between. The full variable domain, in which reference TRBV15 and TRBJ1-5 provide the parts outside the CDR3, is DAMVIQNPRYQVTQFGKPVTLSCSQTLNHNVMYWYQQKSSQAPKLLFHYYDKDFNNEADTPDNFQSRRPNTSFCFLDIRSPGLGDTAMYLCATSRDHGWGSDQPQHFGDGTRLSIL.